This is a list of T cell receptor beta chains from one sample in a study of graft-versus-host responses after intestinal transplantation. No antigen is known for these receptors. Data came from immunoSEQ multiplex PCR; TCRdb stores just in-frame clones and leaves some out. This sample yields around 110,000 clones, of which roughly 92% are seen a single time; 0.2% to 0.25% belongs to the top ten. The starting material was unstimulated CD4+ T cells sorted from spleen or lymph node cells, obtained before transplant. The receptors derive from a human donor who was the organ donor for an intestinal transplant. Both conserved end residues are part of each CDR3. Fields, in order: V gene, D gene, J gene, CDR3 protein. A D gene is named only where the DNA matches it firmly.

V gene: TRBV11-2; D gene: -; J gene: TRBJ2-3; CDR3 protein: CASSFDTQYF
V gene: TRBV20-1; D gene: -; J gene: TRBJ2-7; CDR3 protein: CSASLLGEQYF
V gene: TRBV19; D gene: -; J gene: TRBJ2-2; CDR3 protein: CASSIEQNTGELFF
V gene: TRBV7-2; D gene: TRBD1; J gene: TRBJ2-2; CDR3 protein: CASSLNSGGLGELFF
V gene: TRBV6-1; D gene: -; J gene: TRBJ1-6; CDR3 protein: CASSGTAYSPLHF
V gene: TRBV28; D gene: -; J gene: TRBJ2-1; CDR3 protein: CASTWGSYNEQFF
V gene: TRBV19; D gene: -; J gene: TRBJ1-4; CDR3 protein: CASRDRATNEKLFF
V gene: TRBV7-7; D gene: TRBD2; J gene: TRBJ2-3; CDR3 protein: CASSSGGGGDTQYF
V gene: TRBV6-1; D gene: TRBD2; J gene: TRBJ2-1; CDR3 protein: CASSVSGSGSYNEQFF
V gene: TRBV10-3; D gene: -; J gene: TRBJ2-2; CDR3 protein: CAISESVELWTGELFF
V gene: TRBV7-2; D gene: TRBD1; J gene: TRBJ2-7; CDR3 protein: CASGTGGAQKEQYF
V gene: TRBV30; D gene: -; J gene: TRBJ1-1; CDR3 protein: CAWSVLRRVSTEAFF